What follows are 6 T cell receptor beta chains derived from one specimen sequenced in a study of post-analysis software for immune sequencing data. Study conclusions and caveats: TRBV5-6, TRBV5-1 and TRBV20-1 belonged to a set of roughly 5 TRBV segments that were more frequent in patients than controls.

Their antigens are not known. Every TCR beta cDNA library bore unique molecular identifiers. TCRdb called the PCR reads again in MiXCR, with one record for every CDR3 protein. The profile shows hundreds of thousands of distinct CDR3 sequences, roughly 35% of them singletons. Sequencing input: blood. The receptors come from a girl aged 10 to 17 with multiple sclerosis.

This clonotype was found a few times. CDR3 region: CASRLRLAGNNEQFF. The DNA of the CDR3 is TGTGCCAGCAGACTTCGACTAGCGGGCAACAATGAGCAGTTCTTC. This rearrangement joins TRBV27 to TRBJ2-1; 10 nucleotides line up with TRBD2. With V trimmed by 6 bases and J by 5 bases, 7 bases remained unmatched. Germline V CDR1 and CDR2: MNHEY, SMNVEV (reference sequence). The CDR3 runs 15 residues.

The chain links TRBV5-1 to TRBJ2-7; D perhaps matches TRBD1 (6 bases). The length of the CDR3 is 14 residues. CDR1 and CDR2 from the germline V gene are SGHRS and YFSETQ. V was trimmed by 4 bases and J by 5 bases, leaving 16 bases between them. The chain's CDR3 is CASSAGQSPDEQYF. CDR3 coding DNA: TGCGCCAGCAGCGCCGGACAGTCCCCCGACGAGCAGTACTTC. Drawing the rest from reference TRBV5-1 and TRBJ2-7, the complete variable domain is KAGVTQTPRYLIKTRGQQVTLSCSPISGHRSVSWYQQTPGQGLQFLFEYFSETQRNKGNFPGRFSGRQFSNSRSEMNVSTLELGDSALYLCASSAGQSPDEQYFGPGTRLTVT.

This chain joins TRBV20-1 and TRBJ2-3; D not certain. CDR1 DFQATT and CDR2 SNEGSKA come from the germline V gene (reference sequence). With 0 bases removed from V and 0 bases from J, the gap between germline ends came to 13 bases. This CDR3 has 16 amino acids. In nucleotides, the CDR3 is TGCAGTGCTAGAGATAGGCGGCGGACCAGCACAGATACGCAGTATTTT. It translates to CSARDRRRTSTDTQYF.

As for this clonotype: Mismatch with germline at one junction end may stem from a read error. This chain joins TRBV24-1 and TRBJ2-5; TRBD1 aligns across 8 bases. The CDR3 runs 13 residues. Germline CDR1 KGHDR, CDR2 SFDVKD. The CDR3 loop is CATSDLGKQGVDF. The CDR3 coding sequence is TGTGCCACCAGTGATTTGGGGAAACAGGGGGTCGACTTC.

The gene calls are TRBV2 and TRBJ1-5, with D unresolved. Trimming cost V 8 bases and J 5 bases, with 16 bases left between them. The CDR3 has 14 residues. Germline loops: CDR1 SNHLY, CDR2 FYNNEI. CDR3 residues: CASSKWTSDQPQHF. CDR3 coding DNA: TGTGCCAGCTCTAAGTGGACTTCTGATCAGCCCCAGCATTTT. The full variable domain, in which reference TRBV2 and TRBJ1-5 provide the parts outside the CDR3, is EPEVTQTPSHQVTQMGQEVILRCVPISNHLYFYWYRQILGQKVEFLVSFYNNEISEKSEIFDDQFSVERPDGSNFTLKIRSTKLEDSAMYFCASSKWTSDQPQHFGDGTRLSIL.

The sample holds a few counts of this clonotype. At one boundary the junction diverges from the germline segment, which might be a read error. The rearrangement joins TRBV5-5 to TRBJ2-1, with TRBD1 as a possible D gene (7 bases). Germline V gene lookup returns CDR1 SGHKS and CDR2 YYEKEE (reference sequence). This CDR3 has 16 amino acids. The CDR3 DNA reads TGCGCCAGCAGCCAAGATCGTGCAGGGGGGAACAATGAGCAGTTCTTC. Amino acids: CASSQDRAGGNNEQFF.